This T cell receptor beta chain was captured by sequencing in a study of shared clonotypes between healthy human individuals. Whole-study results and caveats: The generation probabilities recorded for non-shared clonotypes fell below those of clonotypes shared by all four donors.

The genomic DNA of each subset was split evenly across several immunoSEQ plates. As handled by the study authors: ImmunoSEQ sequences covered only the junction and lacked quality scores; filtering therefore differed. TCRdb's copy holds only in-frame clones and misses some; the assay was immunoSEQ multiplex PCR. That table furnishes V, J and clone size, whereas the DNA furnished D and trimming. The profile covers about 1.5 million clones, with around 98% appearing a single time and around 0.47% taken by the ten largest. Comments on this clone: Its antigen is still unknown.

The sequenced material came from naive CD4+ T cells sorted from blood. Subset: CD45RA+ positively selected. The sequence came from a man under 40 in good health.

CDR3 amino acids: CASRVEGINEQFF. CDR3 sequence (DNA): TGTGCCAGCAGGGTCGAAGGTATCAATGAGCAGTTCTTC. This sequence joins TRBV5-4 and TRBJ2-1, with unresolved D. CDR3 length equals 13 residues. V dropped 5 bases and J dropped 6 bases, with 12 bases sitting between them. The germline V gene has CDR1 SGHNT and CDR2 YYREEE (reference sequence).